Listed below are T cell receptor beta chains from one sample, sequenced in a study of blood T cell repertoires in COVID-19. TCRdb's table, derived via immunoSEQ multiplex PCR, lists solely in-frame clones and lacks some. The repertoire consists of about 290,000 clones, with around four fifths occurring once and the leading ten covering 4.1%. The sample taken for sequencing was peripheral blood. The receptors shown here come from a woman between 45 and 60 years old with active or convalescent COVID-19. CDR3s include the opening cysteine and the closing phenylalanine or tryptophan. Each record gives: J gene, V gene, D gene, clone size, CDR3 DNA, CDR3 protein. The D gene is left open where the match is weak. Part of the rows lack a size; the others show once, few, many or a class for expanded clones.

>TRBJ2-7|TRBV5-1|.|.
TGCGCCAGCAGCTTGGCGCGGCAGTACGAGCAGTACTTC
CASSLARQYEQYF
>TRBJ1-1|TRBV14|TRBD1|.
TGTGCCAGCAGCCTGCGGACAGGAAGAAACACTGAAGCTTTCTTT
CASSLRTGRNTEAFF
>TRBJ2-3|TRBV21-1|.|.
TGTGCCAGCGGACGCATAGCGGGAGGGGTCAGCACAGATACGCAGTATTTT
CASGRIAGGVSTDTQYF
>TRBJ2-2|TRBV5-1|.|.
TGCGCCAGTAATCGCGGTGGCGGGGAGCTGTTTTTT
CASNRGGGELFF
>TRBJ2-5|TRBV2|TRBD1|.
TGTGCCAGCAGCGACGGGACAGGAGAGACCCAGTACTTC
CASSDGTGETQYF
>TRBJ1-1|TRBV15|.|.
TGTGCCACCAGCCAAATGTCCGGGTACGCTGAAGCTTTCTTT
CATSQMSGYAEAFF
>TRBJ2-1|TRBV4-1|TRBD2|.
TGCGCCAGCAGCCTTGGGCGGGAGGGTAAATTTTTTCAGTTCTTC
CASSLGREGKFFQFF
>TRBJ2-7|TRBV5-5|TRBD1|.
TGTGCCAGCAGCTATTCATTTCGGGACAGGGCTTACGAGCAGTACTTC
CASSYSFRDRAYEQYF
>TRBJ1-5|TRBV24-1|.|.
TGTGCCACCAGTGATTTGCTTTCCAATCAGCCCCAGCATTTT
CATSDLLSNQPQHF
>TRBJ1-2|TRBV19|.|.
TGTGCCAGTAGTATAGTACTTCCGGGAAACTATGGCTACACCTTC
CASSIVLPGNYGYTF
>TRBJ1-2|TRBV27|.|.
TGTGCCAGCAGTTCACAGGGAATCCCCTATGGCTACACCTTC
CASSSQGIPYGYTF
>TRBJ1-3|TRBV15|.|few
TGTGCCACCAGCCACGGACAGTGGACCTCTGGAAACACCATATATTTT
CATSHGQWTSGNTIYF
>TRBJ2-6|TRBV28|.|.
TGTGCCAGCAGTACGACAAAGCCAAGCAACTCTGGGGCCAACGTCCTGACTTTC
CASSTTKPSNSGANVLTF
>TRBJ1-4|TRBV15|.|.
TGTGCCACCAGCAGAGCTGGGGGGGGAATAGGTGAAAAACTGTTTTTT
CATSRAGGGIGEKLFF
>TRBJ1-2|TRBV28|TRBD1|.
TGTGCCAGCAGTTTATCGACAGGGGGCATCTATGGCTACACCTTC
CASSLSTGGIYGYTF
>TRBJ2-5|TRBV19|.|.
TGTGCCAGTAGTACCGCGTCGACAGGAAAAGAGACCCAGTACTTC
CASSTASTGKETQYF
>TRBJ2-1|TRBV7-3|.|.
TGTGCCAGCAGCCGCGAGGGGTCTAGCGTGAATGAGCAGTTCTTC
CASSREGSSVNEQFF
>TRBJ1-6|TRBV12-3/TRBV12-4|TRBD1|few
TGTGCCAGCCGGACAGGGTGGGGATCACCCCTCCACTTT
CASRTGWGSPLHF
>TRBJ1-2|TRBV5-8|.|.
TGTGCCAGCAGCCCGTCCTTGTATGGCTACACCTTC
CASSPSLYGYTF
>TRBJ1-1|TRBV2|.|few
TGTGCCAGCAGGGCGAACACTGAAGCTTTCTTT
CASRANTEAFF
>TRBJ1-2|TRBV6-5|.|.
TGTGCCAGCATCGCCCAGGCAGGGGCACTTAATGGCTACACCTTC
CASIAQAGALNGYTF
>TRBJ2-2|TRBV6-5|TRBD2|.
TGTGCCAGCAGGAGACTAGCGGGAGGGGGTGAGCTGTTTTTT
CASRRLAGGGELFF
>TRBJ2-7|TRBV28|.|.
TGTGCCAGCAGTAGTGCCCTCCCAAGGGGTTCCGAGCAGTACTTC
CASSSALPRGSEQYF
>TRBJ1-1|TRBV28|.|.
TGTGCCACCTCTTCGACAGTAAGCACTGAAGCTTTCTTT
CATSSTVSTEAFF
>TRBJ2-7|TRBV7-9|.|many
TGTGCCAGCAGCTTACACTCCTACGAGCAGTACTTC
CASSLHSYEQYF
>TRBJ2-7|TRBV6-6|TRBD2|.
TGTGCCAGCAGCCTGGGGGGCGGGAGGGATGAGCAGTACTTC
CASSLGGGRDEQYF
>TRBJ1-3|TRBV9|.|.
TGTGCCAGCAGCGCCCACGGGACTGGAAACACCATATATTTT
CASSAHGTGNTIYF
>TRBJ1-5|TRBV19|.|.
TGTGCCAGTAGTATAACGGGTACCAATCAGCCCCAGCATTTT
CASSITGTNQPQHF
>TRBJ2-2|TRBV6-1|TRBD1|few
TGTGCCAGCAGTGGATCCCCGACAGGGGGAACCGGGGAGCTGTTTTTT
CASSGSPTGGTGELFF
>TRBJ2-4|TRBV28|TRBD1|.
TGTGCCAGCAAAAACAGGGGCCTAGCCAAAAACATTCAGTACTTC
CASKNRGLAKNIQYF
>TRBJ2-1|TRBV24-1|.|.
TGTGCCACCAGGAGCGGGGACGGGGGGCCCTACAATGAGCAGTTCTTC
CATRSGDGGPYNEQFF
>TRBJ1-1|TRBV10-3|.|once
TGTGCCATCACAGACTCCCGAGGGGGACCTCTTGAAGCTTTCTTT
CAITDSRGGPLEAFF
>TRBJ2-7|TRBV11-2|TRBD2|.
TGTGCCAGCAGCTGGACTAGCGCTAACTACGAGCAGTACTTC
CASSWTSANYEQYF
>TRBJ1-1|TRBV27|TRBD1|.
TGTGCCAGCAGTTTTGGACAGGGTTTCACTGAAGCTTTCTTT
CASSFGQGFTEAFF
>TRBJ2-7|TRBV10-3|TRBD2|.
TGTGCCATCGCGAAAAGCGAGGGCGGGGGGGACGAGCAGTACTTC
CAIAKSEGGGDEQYF
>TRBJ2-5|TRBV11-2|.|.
TGTGCCAGCAGCTTAGGAAGGGGACTGCCTCAAGAGACCCAGTACTTC
CASSLGRGLPQETQYF
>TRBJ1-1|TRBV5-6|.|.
TGTGCCAGCAGCTTGGAAGAGGGGGTTACTGAAGCTTTCTTT
CASSLEEGVTEAFF
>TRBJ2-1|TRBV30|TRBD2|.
TGTGCCTGGACTCCACTAGCGGGAGTCTATGAGCAGTTCTTC
CAWTPLAGVYEQFF
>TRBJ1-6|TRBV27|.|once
TGTGCCAGCAGTTTACAGATCAATTCACCCCTCCACTTT
CASSLQINSPLHF
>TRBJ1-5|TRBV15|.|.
TGTGCCACCAGCAGAGGGAGGACAGATAGCAATCAGCCCCAGCATTTT
CATSRGRTDSNQPQHF
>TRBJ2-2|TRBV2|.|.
TGTGCCAGCACGGGGGAGTACACCGGGGAGCTGTTTTTT
CASTGEYTGELFF
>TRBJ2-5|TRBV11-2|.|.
TGTGCCAGCAGCTTATTCGGCCAAGAGACCCAGTACTTC
CASSLFGQETQYF